These 21 T cell receptor beta chains share one sample of origin, sequenced in a study of beta chain features in type 1 diabetes. cDNA synthesis used the whole RNA isolate, giving expressed TCRB sequences. Assay used: immunoSEQ multiplex PCR; TCRdb lists only in-frame clones, some missing. The profile shows some 900,000 clones, 15% to 20% of them singletons. The sample comprised naive CD4+ T cells from blood. These receptors originate from a woman aged 18-30 years in good health.

The V gene is TRBV27, the J gene TRBJ2-3, with D possibly matching TRBD2 (5 bases). This CDR3 contains 14 residues. Trimming shortened V by 3 bases and J by 0 bases, and 7 bases separated the two germline ends. Germline CDR1 reads MNHEY; CDR2 reads SMNVEV (reference sequence). In DNA form, the CDR3 reads TGTGCCAGCAGTTTCTGGACTAGCACAGATACGCAGTATTTT. It yields the protein CASSFWTSTDTQYF.

This rearrangement joins TRBV6-1 to TRBJ2-7; no clear D. Germline CDR1 and CDR2: MNHNS and SASEGT. The CDR3 is 13 amino acids. Deletions cut 4 bases from V and 2 bases from J, with 9 bases between. This chain's CDR3 is CASSVWAAYEQYF. The DNA for the CDR3 is TGTGCCAGCAGTGTCTGGGCCGCCTACGAGCAGTACTTC.

V is TRBV10-3 and J is TRBJ2-7; 10 bases align to TRBD1. The V and J ends lost 3 bases and 4 bases, in that order; junction bases with no gene match: 9. The length of the CDR3 is 16 residues. The V gene's germline CDR1 is ENHRY and CDR2 SYGVKD. This CDR3 reads CAISDVFRDRGYEQYF. CDR3 bases: TGTGCCATCAGTGATGTATTCCGGGACAGGGGTTACGAGCAGTACTTC.

The chain combines TRBV6-6 with TRBJ1-1, with D unresolved. V was clipped by 4 bases and J by 4 bases, with 10 bases between them. The CDR3 spans 13 residues. From germline, CDR1 is MNHNY and CDR2 SVGAGI (reference sequence). The CDR3: CASSLTPGTEAFF. CDR3 bases: TGTGCCAGCAGTTTAACGCCTGGCACTGAAGCTTTCTTT.

In its sample, this clone was seen a few times. CDR3 in amino acids: CASSLGWKPSTDTQYF. The CDR3 nucleotides are TGTGCCAGCAGCCTGGGGTGGAAGCCTTCCACAGATACGCAGTATTTT. The chain couples TRBV9 to TRBJ2-3; D is uncertain. This CDR3 is 16 amino acids long. CDR1 is SGDLS and CDR2 is YYNGEE in the germline V gene. Trimming removed 4 bases from V and 2 bases from J, with 17 bases in between.

The chain has TRBV27 and TRBJ1-2; tentatively, D is TRBD1 (6 bases). Trimming left V 11 bases short and J 5 bases short, with 12 bases between. This CDR3 has 11 residues. Germline CDR1 MNHEY, CDR2 SMNVEV (reference sequence). Here the CDR3 DNA reads TGTGCCTCCAGGGGTCGGTATGGCTACACCTTC. Translated, it gives CASRGRYGYTF.

This chain links TRBV15 with TRBJ2-5; 8 bases align to TRBD2. Germline CDR1 is LNHNV and CDR2 is YYDKDF (reference sequence). V trimming: 0 bases; J trimming: 3 bases; junction bases outside the gene matches: 3. The CDR3 sequence is 15 residues long. As DNA, the CDR3 is TGTGCCACCAGCAGAGACGGGAGGGCCGAAGAGACCCAGTACTTC. This encodes CATSRDGRAEETQYF. Combining the CDR3 with reference TRBV15 and TRBJ2-5 gives the whole variable domain DAMVIQNPRYQVTQFGKPVTLSCSQTLNHNVMYWYQQKSSQAPKLLFHYYDKDFNNEADTPDNFQSRRPNTSFCFLDIRSPGLGDTAMYLCATSRDGRAEETQYFGPGTRLLVL.

The V gene is TRBV7-6, the J gene TRBJ2-5, with 10 bases identical to TRBD2. With 1 base clipped from V and 3 bases from J, the junction kept 5 bases outside the gene matches. The CDR3 spans 16 residues. The germline V gene encodes CDR1 SGHVS and CDR2 FNYEAQ. CDR3 loop: CASSLVAGGYKETQYF. In nucleotides, the CDR3 is TGTGCCAGCAGCTTAGTAGCGGGAGGTTATAAAGAGACCCAGTACTTC.

In this sample, this clone turned up a few times. Other DNA sequences in this specimen translate into the identical CDR3. J is TRBJ2-5 and V is TRBV29-1; D may match TRBD1 or TRBD2 (5 bases each). V was pared by 5 bases and J by 11 bases, with 24 bases between. Germline CDR1 reads SQVTM; CDR2 reads ANQGSEA. The CDR3 consists of 14 residues. CDR3 sequence: CSVRDVGLTGAQYF. The DNA for the CDR3 is TGCAGCGTTAGGGATGTGGGGCTTACCGGGGCTCAGTACTTC.

In its sample, this clone was seen a few times. The chain has TRBV4-2 and TRBJ2-7; tentatively, D is TRBD2 (5 bases). The CDR3 is made up of 19 amino acids. Germline V CDR1 and CDR2: LGHNA, YNFKEQ. Trimming pared 4 bases from V and 3 bases from J, leaving 28 bases between. The CDR3 loop reads CASSPRLSSEQAVGYEQYF. CDR3 nucleotide sequence: TGTGCCAGCAGCCCCCGGTTGAGTAGCGAACAAGCTGTGGGCTACGAGCAGTACTTC.

This clone turned up a few times. The chain joins TRBV10-3 to TRBJ2-7; 9 positions match TRBD1. V lost 6 bases and J lost 9; bases outside the gene matches: 9. The CDR3 sequence is 13 residues long. Germline V gives CDR1 ENHRY, CDR2 SYGVKD. The CDR3 nucleotides are TGTGCCATCAGAGCCCCGGGACAGGGTGGGCAGTACTTC. It codes for CAIRAPGQGGQYF.

This clone has a handful of counts. The CDR3 loop reads CASSLSSKKGYTF. CDR3 DNA: TGTGCCAGCAGTTTATCGTCCAAGAAGGGCTACACCTTC. J is TRBJ1-2 and V is TRBV28; D remains unclear. V was cut by 1 base and J by 8 bases, with 11 bases left in between. This CDR3 is 13 amino acids long. CDR1 is MDHEN and CDR2 is SYDVKM in the germline V gene.

Concerning this clone itself: The sample holds other DNA sequences that translate to the same CDR3. The chain couples TRBV28 to TRBJ2-3, with D possibly TRBD2 on 7 matching bases. CDR3 length equals 15 residues. V gave up 3 bases and J gave up 3 bases, with 13 bases separating them. From germline, CDR1 is MDHEN and CDR2 SYDVKM. The CDR3 region has the DNA TGTGCCAGCAGTTTTCGGGGGAGGGGGACAGATACGCAGTATTTT. This sequence encodes CASSFRGRGTDTQYF.

The V gene is TRBV7-9, the J gene TRBJ2-5, with a weak D call TRBD2 (5 bases). Germline V CDR1 and CDR2: SEHNR, FQNEAQ (reference sequence). V lost 5 bases and J 5 bases, leaving 12 bases between the germline ends. The length of the CDR3 is 13 residues. CDR3 coding DNA: TGTGCCAGCAGCGTGGGGAGAGGGGAGACCCAGTACTTC. Translating gives CASSVGRGETQYF. The full variable domain, rest sourced from reference TRBV7-9 and TRBJ2-5, is DTGVSQNPRHKITKRGQNVTFRCDPISEHNRLYWYRQTLGQGPEFLTYFQNEAQLEKSRLLSDRFSAERPKGSFSTLEIQRTEQGDSAMYLCASSVGRGETQYFGPGTRLLVL.

In DNA form, the CDR3 reads TGCAGCGCTGCTGGGGTTTCCCCCTACGAGCAGTACTTC. This codes for CSAAGVSPYEQYF. The chain links TRBV29-1 to TRBJ2-7; D gene ambiguous. Germline loops: CDR1 SQVTM, CDR2 ANQGSEA. The V gene lost 7 bases and the J gene lost 2 bases, with 15 bases spanning the gap. The CDR3 sequence is 13 residues long.

The sample holds a few counts of this clone. The V call is TRBV7-3, the J call TRBJ2-2, with 9 bases fitting TRBD2. With 4 bases clipped from V and 4 bases from J, the junction kept 1 base outside the gene matches. The CDR3 has 14 residues. Germline V gene lookup returns CDR1 SGHTA and CDR2 FQGTGA. This CDR3 reads CASSSAGGTGELFF. CDR3 in DNA: TGTGCCAGCAGCTCAGCGGGGGGCACCGGGGAGCTGTTTTTT.

This clone was seen a few times. The chain joins TRBV7-3 to TRBJ2-1, with D unresolved. Germline CDR1 and CDR2: SGHTA and FQGTGA. The V gene lost 5 bases and the J gene lost 0 bases, with 11 bases spanning the gap. The CDR3 runs 15 residues. CDR3 loop: CASSPTPSSYNEQFF. DNA for the CDR3: TGTGCCAGCAGCCCTACACCGAGCTCCTACAATGAGCAGTTCTTC.

The sample holds a few counts of this clone. This sequence joins TRBV10-3 and TRBJ2-2; a possible D gene is TRBD2 (5 bases). Germline V gene data show CDR1 as ENHRY and CDR2 as SYGVKD. Trimming shortened V by 3 bases and J by 3 bases, and 8 bases separated the two germline ends. This CDR3 is built from 14 residues. This CDR3 reads CAISDYGDTGELFF. DNA of the CDR3: TGTGCCATCAGTGATTACGGGGACACCGGGGAGCTGTTTTTT.

This chain links TRBV27 with TRBJ2-2; unclear D gene. Trimming left V 5 bases short and J 0 bases short, with 10 bases between. The CDR3 sequence is 15 residues long. CDR1 MNHEY and CDR2 SMNVEV come from the germline V gene (reference sequence). CDR3 in DNA: TGTGCCAGCAGTCCCGTGTACTCGAACACCGGGGAGCTGTTTTTT. Residues: CASSPVYSNTGELFF.

This clone was observed a handful of times. The junction departs from germline at one end; a sequencing error may be responsible. The V and J genes are TRBV7-2 and TRBJ2-5; tentatively, D is TRBD2 (5 bases). CDR1 is SGHTA, CDR2 FQGNSA, per germline. CDR3 size: 14 residues. The DNA for the CDR3 is TGTGCCAGCAGCCCGGTTCGGGGTCAAAGTAGTGGGGACTTC. Translating it yields CASSPVRGQSSGDF.

The chain is built from TRBV5-4 and TRBJ2-2; perhaps TRBD2 as D (5 bases). From germline, CDR1 is SGHNT and CDR2 YYREEE (reference sequence). V was cut by 1 base and J by 1 base, with 11 bases left in between. CDR3 length equals 16 residues. CDR3 bases: TGTGCCAGCAGCTTGAGCGGCGGAAAGAACACCGGGGAGCTGTTTTTT. Its protein is CASSLSGGKNTGELFF.